Listed below are T cell receptor beta chains from one sample, sequenced in a study of T cell changes during pregnancy in multiple sclerosis. TCRdb keeps only in-frame clones here, not all; method: immunoSEQ multiplex PCR. The sample lists approximately 37,000 clones, about 93% occurring once. The material sequenced was CD4+ T cells from peripheral blood mononuclear cells, taken in the third trimester of pregnancy. These receptors originate from a female donor with multiple sclerosis, enrolled in a pregnancy study. Each CDR3 is given with its conserved first and last residue. D genes are given only for firm matches. Expanded clones are given a class, and other clones once, few, many or no size at all.

.	TRBV4-2	TRBJ2-2	.	TGTGCCAGCAGCCAGCTGGCCTCCCCGAACACCGGGGAGCTGTTTTTT	CASSQLASPNTGELFF
.	TRBV10-3	TRBJ1-1	.	TGTGCCATCAGTGTAGGGGGGGGCACTGAAGCTTTCTTT	CAISVGGGTEAFF
.	TRBV5-1	TRBJ2-1	TRBD2	TGCGCCAGCAGCTTGGGGACTAGCGGTATCGGAAACAATGAGCAGTTCTTC	CASSLGTSGIGNNEQFF
.	TRBV7-9	TRBJ2-5	.	TGTGCCAGCAGCCCCTACAGGGCCGAAGAGACCCAGTACTTC	CASSPYRAEETQYF
.	TRBV7-9	TRBJ2-7	TRBD2	TGTGCCAGCAGCCCACGACTAGCGGGAGGGATCCACGAGCAGTACTTC	CASSPRLAGGIHEQYF
once	TRBV2	TRBJ2-1	.	TGTGCCAGCAGGGCCCCCCGAAACAATGAGCAGTTCTTC	CASRAPRNNEQFF
.	TRBV15	TRBJ2-7	TRBD1	TGTGCCACCAGCAGAGGCTACTCCGGGACAGGGGGGTACGAGCAGTACTTC	CATSRGYSGTGGYEQYF
.	TRBV10-3	TRBJ2-1	TRBD1	TGTGCCATCAGGCCGGGACAGGGACGAGACGCGGGCTACAATGAGCAGTTCTTC	CAIRPGQGRDAGYNEQFF
.	TRBV18	TRBJ2-3	.	TGTGCCAGCTCACCACTCGGGGGGCCTCGCACAGATACGCAGTATTTT	CASSPLGGPRTDTQYF
.	TRBV6-6	TRBJ2-1	TRBD1	TGTGCCAGCAGTTACGGGACAGGGGGGAGGGATGAGCAGTTCTTC	CASSYGTGGRDEQFF
.	TRBV9	TRBJ1-1	.	TGTGCCAGCCTACCCGACGGGGGCACTGAAGCTTTCTTT	CASLPDGGTEAFF
.	TRBV7-6	TRBJ1-2	TRBD1	TGTGCCAGCAGCCCCGGGGGACAGGGGGATGGCTACACCTTC	CASSPGGQGDGYTF
.	TRBV6-6	TRBJ2-1	.	TGTGCCAGCAGTCCTCGAGCGGCGGGCTCCTACAATGAGCAGTTCTTC	CASSPRAAGSYNEQFF
few	TRBV15	TRBJ1-4	.	TGTGCCACCAGCAGAGAGACGGCGGAACTGTTTTTT	CATSRETAELFF
.	TRBV25-1	TRBJ2-4	TRBD1	TGTGCCAGCAGTGAGGGACAGTTCAAAAACATTCAGTACTTC	CASSEGQFKNIQYF
once	TRBV19	TRBJ2-5	.	TGTGCCAGTAGTCAGGGGTGGGGAGAGACCCAGTACTTC	CASSQGWGETQYF
.	TRBV19	TRBJ1-5	.	TGTGCCAGTAGTATCCTCGGAGAAGGGCCCCAGCATTTT	CASSILGEGPQHF
.	TRBV5-1	TRBJ2-7	.	TGCGCCAGCAGCGTATCCCAGGGCACGCTCTCCTACGAGCAGTACTTC	CASSVSQGTLSYEQYF
.	TRBV30	TRBJ2-3	.	TGTGCCTGGAGTCCCCGTCGCACAGATACGCAGTATTTT	CAWSPRRTDTQYF
few	TRBV7-7	TRBJ2-2	.	TGTGCCAGCAGCTTAGTAGACACCGGGGAGCTGTTTTTT	CASSLVDTGELFF
.	TRBV6-6	TRBJ2-1	.	TGTGCCAGCAGTGCGCCAGTACAGGGTTTGAATGAGCAGTTCTTC	CASSAPVQGLNEQFF
.	TRBV7-3	TRBJ1-1	TRBD1	TGTGCCAGCAGCTCAAAAGGACAGGGGCGGAACACTGAAGCTTTCTTT	CASSSKGQGRNTEAFF
.	TRBV4-2	TRBJ1-2	.	TGTGCCAGCAGCCAAGGCGTTTACAGGGAGCAAAGTGGCTACACCTTC	CASSQGVYREQSGYTF
.	TRBV5-1	TRBJ2-5	.	TGCGCCAGCAGCACAACACTCGACAAGCAAGAGACCCAGTACTTC	CASSTTLDKQETQYF
.	TRBV11-1	TRBJ1-2	.	TGTGCCAGCAGCCCATCAATCACAGGAGCCTATGGCTACACCTTC	CASSPSITGAYGYTF
.	TRBV10-2	TRBJ1-5	.	TGCGCCAGCAGTGAGAGTTGGCAGAACAATCAGCCCCAGCATTTT	CASSESWQNNQPQHF
.	TRBV18	TRBJ1-1	.	TGTGCCAGCTCACCCGACTCGGACACTGAAGCTTTCTTT	CASSPDSDTEAFF
.	TRBV5-8	TRBJ2-1	TRBD2	TGTGCCAGCAGCTTCTCTAGCGGGAGCTCCTACAATGAGCAGTTCTTC	CASSFSSGSSYNEQFF
once	TRBV19	TRBJ2-7	TRBD1	TGTGCCAGTAGTTCGGACAGGGGATTCGAGCAGTACTTC	CASSSDRGFEQYF
.	TRBV5-6	TRBJ1-2	.	TGTGCCAGCAGTTTACAGGGAAGGGATGGCTACACCTTC	CASSLQGRDGYTF
.	TRBV7-9	TRBJ2-1	TRBD1	TGTGCCAGCAGCGTCTCCAAGACAGGGGGCTCCTACAATGAGCAGTTCTTC	CASSVSKTGGSYNEQFF
.	TRBV30	TRBJ2-7	.	TGTGCCTGGAGTAACGGGGGAAGCTACGAGCAGTACTTC	CAWSNGGSYEQYF
.	TRBV7-9	TRBJ1-5	.	TGTGCCAGCAGCCCCATCGGAGGTTTAGGGCCCCAGCATTTT	CASSPIGGLGPQHF
.	TRBV4-1	TRBJ1-2	TRBD1	TGCGCCAGCAGCCAAGATTGGTCCCCGACAGGGGGACGGTATGGCTACACCTTC	CASSQDWSPTGGRYGYTF
.	TRBV28	TRBJ2-1	TRBD1	TGTGCCAGCACCCTGACAGGGTCTCACAATGAGCAGTTCTTC	CASTLTGSHNEQFF
few	TRBV13	TRBJ1-3	.	TGTGCCAGCATTGGGTCAGGGAACACCATATATTTT	CASIGSGNTIYF
.	TRBV9	TRBJ1-2	.	TGTGCCAGCAGCGACCCCCGCCTGCGGGCTGAAGTCGGGGGCTACACCTTC	CASSDPRLRAEVGGYTF
.	TRBV28	TRBJ1-1	.	TGTGCCAGCCCCGCCCCGCGGGGCCCGGCTACTGAAGCTTTCTTT	CASPAPRGPATEAFF
.	TRBV7-3	TRBJ2-1	.	TGTGCCAGCAGCCCCTCGAGCGGGAATGAGCAGTTCTTC	CASSPSSGNEQFF
.	TRBV10-2	TRBJ2-5	.	TGCGCCAGCAGCCTAGGCGTTGTACAAGAGACCCAGTACTTC	CASSLGVVQETQYF
.	TRBV18	TRBJ1-2	.	TGTGCCAGCTCACCATTGGACATCTGGGGCTACACCTTC	CASSPLDIWGYTF
.	TRBV12-5	TRBJ1-1	TRBD1	TGTGCTAGTGGCCTTGACAGGGGATCCACTGAAGCTTTCTTT	CASGLDRGSTEAFF
.	TRBV19	TRBJ2-1	TRBD2	TGTGCCAGTAGTATGGGGCTAGCGGGAGGGCATGAGCAGTTCTTC	CASSMGLAGGHEQFF
.	TRBV7-8	TRBJ1-5	.	TGTGCCAGCAGCTTAGCGTACAGCTATCAGCCCCAGCATTTT	CASSLAYSYQPQHF
.	TRBV10-3	TRBJ2-3	TRBD1	TGTGCCATCAGCCCTGGTGGGGTCGGACAGGGAATGGGGTACTACACAGATACGCAGTATTTT	CAISPGGVGQGMGYYTDTQYF
.	TRBV13	TRBJ2-1	TRBD2	TGTGCCAGCAGCTCTTCTAGCGGGAGTTTATACAATGAGCAGTTCTTC	CASSSSSGSLYNEQFF
.	TRBV2	TRBJ2-3	.	TGTGCCAGCAGTGAAAGTAAGCGGGCCACAGATACGCAGTATTTT	CASSESKRATDTQYF